The next 9 T cell receptor beta chains were all read from a single sample in a study of technical replicates of blood from several donors. Sequencing used immunoSEQ multiplex PCR; TCRdb keeps in-frame clones, though not all of them. The sample lists more than 45,000 clones; about 95% were seen once. The sequenced material came from PBMCs. All receptors derive from a human donor in good health. Some clones in this sample may be carry-over from other donors' samples.

This clone appeared once. This chain uses TRBV2 with TRBJ2-7, with D possibly being TRBD2 (6 bases). Germline V CDR1 and CDR2: SNHLY, FYNNEI. V gave up 4 bases and J gave up 3 bases, with 7 bases separating them. The CDR3 has 12 residues. Written as DNA, the CDR3 is TGTGCCAGCAGTGTTAGCGGCTACGAGCAGTACTTC. It is translated as CASSVSGYEQYF.

V usage is TRBV30 and J usage is TRBJ1-2, with 10 bases lining up with TRBD1. The germline V gene has CDR1 GTSNPN and CDR2 SVGIG (reference sequence). CDR3 size: 15 residues. J lost 5 bases, V lost 4 bases, and 10 bases had no gene match. CDR3 protein: CAWTILTGGVYGYTF. Here the CDR3 DNA reads TGTGCCTGGACCATCTTGACAGGGGGCGTTTATGGCTACACCTTC.

The chain is built from TRBV28 and TRBJ1-3, with 7 bases matching TRBD1. J gave up 2 bases and V 4 bases, and 5 bases lay outside the gene matches. The CDR3 loop spans 15 amino acids. Germline CDR1 is MDHEN and CDR2 is SYDVKM. The CDR3 DNA reads as TGTGCCAGCAGTTGGGGGGACAGAACTGGAAACACCATATATTTT. As protein: CASSWGDRTGNTIYF.

The V gene is TRBV9, the J gene TRBJ1-5, with D possibly TRBD1 on 5 matching bases. Trimming stripped 4 bases from V and 5 bases from J, with 16 bases between. Germline-derived CDR1 and CDR2 are SGDLS and YYNGEE. CDR3 length equals 15 residues. CDR3 nucleotide sequence: TGTGCCAGCAGCCTGGGGCAGGGTATCGATCAGCCCCAGCATTTT. It codes for CASSLGQGIDQPQHF.

The rearrangement uses TRBV5-1 and TRBJ1-4, with 7 bases aligning to TRBD1. Trimming cost V 0 bases and J 5 bases; bases outside gene matches: 4. Germline-derived CDR1 and CDR2 are SGHRS and YFSETQ. This CDR3 region has 15 residues. The CDR3 region is CASSLEVGGNEKLFF. For the CDR3, the DNA is TGCGCCAGCAGCTTGGAGGTAGGGGGCAATGAAAAACTGTTTTTT.

The chain carries TRBV15 and TRBJ1-1; D is perhaps TRBD1 (6 bases). The CDR3 length is 14 residues. Germline V gene lookup returns CDR1 LNHNV and CDR2 YYDKDF (reference sequence). Trimming took off 2 bases at V and 3 bases at J, with 10 bases between the two ends. CDR3 coding DNA: TGTGCCACCAGCAGAAGTAGGGGGTACACTGAAGCTTTCTTT. Translation gives CATSRSRGYTEAFF.

This rearrangement joins TRBV5-1 to TRBJ2-5; a possible D gene is TRBD2 (6 bases). Trimming removed 4 bases at V and 7 bases at J, with 14 bases between. CDR3 length equals 13 residues. Germline-derived CDR1 and CDR2 are SGHRS and YFSETQ. The CDR3 region has the DNA TGCGCCAGCAGCGCGCCGGGAGAGGCGACCCAGTACTTC. Translation: CASSAPGEATQYF.

The chain combines TRBV19 with TRBJ1-6, with D possibly matching TRBD1 (6 bases). Trimming cost V 5 bases and J 8 bases, with 19 bases left between them. Germline-derived CDR1 and CDR2 are LNHDA and SQIVND (reference sequence). This CDR3 has 16 amino acids. The CDR3: CASSLRPGTSYSPLHF. The DNA of the CDR3 is TGTGCCAGTAGTCTCCGTCCAGGGACAAGCTATTCACCCCTCCACTTT.

The CDR3 here is CASSSPGQGNYGYTF. CDR3 coding DNA: TGTGCCAGCAGCTCTCCGGGACAGGGTAACTATGGCTACACCTTC. The gene calls are TRBV5-4 and TRBJ1-2, with TRBD1 matching over 9 bases. Germline lookup yields CDR1 SGHNT and CDR2 YYREEE (reference sequence). The CDR3 runs 15 residues. V trimming: 3 bases; J trimming: 1 base; junction bases outside the gene matches: 4.